The 22 T cell receptor beta chains presented below share a single source sample, sequenced in a study of PD-1 blockade in mismatch repair-deficient tumors. TCRdb's copy holds only in-frame clones and misses some; the assay was immunoSEQ multiplex PCR. The data show about 120,000 clones, with more than 85% seen just once and roughly 12% held by the top ten. Sequenced here: peripheral blood, sampled 44 weeks after starting pembrolizumab. The receptors come from an adult with mismatch repair-deficient cancer.

The table lists this clone with a count of one. The rearrangement joins TRBV9 to TRBJ2-2; no clear D. Germline assignment: CDR1 SGDLS and CDR2 YYNGEE. CDR3 size: 15 residues. V was clipped by 0 bases and J by 5 bases, with 11 bases between them. CDR3 loop: CASSVGPTYTGELFF. CDR3 nucleotides: TGTGCCAGCAGCGTAGGCCCTACTTATACCGGGGAGCTGTTTTTT.

The chain is built from TRBV11-3 and TRBJ2-3, with 7 nucleotides matching TRBD2. J was trimmed by 4 bases and V by 4 bases; bases with no gene match: 2. This CDR3 has 13 amino acids. CDR1 is SGHNT and CDR2 is YENEEA in the germline V gene. This CDR3 is CASSWSGADTQYF. The CDR3 bases are TGTGCCAGCAGCTGGAGCGGGGCAGATACGCAGTATTTT.

The chain uses TRBV6-8 and TRBJ2-1; TRBD1 agrees at 8 bases. This CDR3 contains 24 residues. V was pared by 0 bases and J by 0 bases, with 25 bases of the junction left unmatched. Germline values: CDR1 MNHGY, CDR2 SAAAGT. The CDR3 DNA follows: TGTGCCAGCAGTTACTCGAGGACAGGGCAATTCTCTAACGCGGGATTACACTCCTACAATGAGCAGTTCTTC. It specifies CASSYSRTGQFSNAGLHSYNEQFF.

CDR3 nucleotide sequence: TGTGCCAGCAGCTTATTGTCCAATGAGCAGTTCTTC. Residues: CASSLLSNEQFF. The rearrangement links TRBV7-8 to TRBJ2-1; D is uncertain. The CDR3 is 12 amino acids. The V and J ends lost 2 bases and 6 bases respectively, with 5 bases between them. Per germline, CDR1 SGHVS and CDR2 FQNEAQ.

The rearrangement joins TRBV7-9 to TRBJ1-3; the match to TRBD1 covers 7 bases. V trimming: 3 bases; J trimming: 0 bases; junction bases outside the gene matches: 11. Germline CDR1 and CDR2: SEHNR and FQNEAQ (reference sequence). CDR3 length: 18 residues. The CDR3 loop is CASSLATGLVHSGNTIYF. CDR3 bases: TGTGCCAGCAGCTTGGCGACAGGGCTCGTCCACTCTGGAAACACCATATATTTT.

The chain combines TRBV11-2 with TRBJ2-7, with 8 bases identical to TRBD1. The V and J ends lost 5 bases and 2 bases, in that order; junction bases with no gene match: 8. Germline V CDR1 and CDR2: SGHAT, FQNNGV. CDR3 length: 15 amino acids. The CDR3 protein is CASSIGQGETYEQYF. The DNA for the CDR3 is TGTGCCAGCAGCATCGGACAGGGAGAGACCTACGAGCAGTACTTC.

This chain uses TRBV10-2 with TRBJ2-1; D call uncertain. The germline gives CDR1 WSHSY, CDR2 SAAADI. The ends were cut back, 2 bases at V and 7 bases at J, with 6 bases in the middle. The CDR3 is 12 amino acids. The DNA for the CDR3 is TGCGCCAGCAGTGAGACAGTGAATGAGCAGTTCTTC. Its translation is CASSETVNEQFF.

The J gene is TRBJ1-1, the V gene TRBV7-2; D unclear. Trimming left V 5 bases short and J 5 bases short, with 12 bases between. The CDR3 extends over 13 amino acids. Germline loops: CDR1 SGHTA, CDR2 FQGNSA. CDR3 sequence reads: CASSPRSGTEAFF. CDR3 in DNA: TGTGCCAGCAGCCCCCGGAGTGGGACTGAAGCTTTCTTT. The whole variable domain, filled in from reference TRBV7-2 and TRBJ1-1, reads GAGVSQSPSNKVTEKGKDVELRCDPISGHTALYWYRQSLGQGLEFLIYFQGNSAPDKSGLPSDRFSAERTGGSVSTLTIQRTQQEDSAVYLCASSPRSGTEAFFGQGTRLTVV.

The V gene is TRBV11-3, the J gene TRBJ2-1; D may match TRBD1 or TRBD2 (5 bases each). V was shortened by 5 bases and J by 1 base, with 12 bases between the two germline ends. The CDR3 spans 15 residues. Germline CDR1 is SGHNT and CDR2 is YENEEA. The CDR3 DNA is TGTGCCAGCAGCCTCTTCGAGGGGTCCTACAATGAGCAGTTCTTC. This codes for CASSLFEGSYNEQFF. Full variable domain (rest looked up from reference TRBV11-3 and TRBJ2-1): EAGVVQSPRYKIIEKKQPVAFWCNPISGHNTLYWYLQNLGQGPELLIRYENEEAVDDSQLPKDRFSAERLKGVDSTLKIQPAELGDSAVYLCASSLFEGSYNEQFFGPGTRLTVL.

The rearrangement joins TRBV13 to TRBJ2-2; 9 bases map to TRBD2. The length of the CDR3 is 16 residues. In germline, CDR1 is PRHDT, CDR2 FYEKMQ (reference sequence). The trim removed 5 bases at V and 8 bases at J, leaving 12 bases unmatched. In DNA form, the CDR3 reads TGTGCCAGCAGCAACGGGCCGCGGGAGGGAACGGGGGAGCTGTTTTTT. Residues: CASSNGPREGTGELFF.

The rearrangement links TRBV11-2 to TRBJ2-3; 10 bases match TRBD2. This CDR3 region has 16 residues. Germline CDR1 and CDR2: SGHAT and FQNNGV. V trimming: 4 bases; J trimming: 4 bases; junction bases outside the gene matches: 8. For the CDR3, the DNA is TGTGCCAGCAGCTCAAACCTAGCGGGAGTGGCAGATACGCAGTATTTT. Residues: CASSSNLAGVADTQYF.

This chain connects TRBV2 to TRBJ2-5; unclear D gene. Germline V gene data show CDR1 as SNHLY and CDR2 as FYNNEI. The CDR3 consists of 13 residues. V lost 8 bases and J 1 base, leaving 11 bases between the germline ends. CDR3 region: CASSDELQETQYF. The DNA for the CDR3 is TGTGCCAGCTCTGACGAGCTCCAAGAGACCCAGTACTTC.

This clone showed up just a few times. The V gene is TRBV10-3, the J gene TRBJ2-1; 12 bases line up with TRBD2. Looked up from germline, CDR1 is ENHRY and CDR2 is SYGVKD. Unmatched junction bases numbered 6, after V lost 2 bases and J lost 4 bases. The CDR3 spans 17 residues. The CDR3: CAISETSGRNSYNEQFF. CDR3 coding DNA: TGTGCCATCAGTGAGACTAGCGGGAGGAATAGTTACAATGAGCAGTTCTTC.

The rearrangement joins TRBV4-1 to TRBJ2-7; the D is unclear. The V gene's germline CDR1 is MGHRA and CDR2 YSYEKL. The ends were cut back, 1 base at V and 3 bases at J, with 16 bases in the middle. The CDR3 covers 16 residues. The CDR3 spells CASSQVSETLIYEQYF. CDR3 sequence (DNA): TGCGCCAGCAGCCAAGTTTCAGAGACACTTATCTACGAGCAGTACTTC.

The J gene is TRBJ1-5, the V gene TRBV5-5; 7 bases line up with TRBD1. The CDR3 runs to 15 residues. The V and J ends lost 4 bases and 6 bases, in that order; junction bases with no gene match: 10. The germline V gene encodes CDR1 SGHKS and CDR2 YYEKEE (reference sequence). For the CDR3, the DNA is TGTGCCAGCAGCCTCACGGCAGGGGGGGTTCAGCCCCAGCATTTT. It translates to CASSLTAGGVQPQHF.

The V call is TRBV5-1, the J call TRBJ2-1, with 10 bases identical to TRBD2. The CDR3 sequence is 14 residues long. Germline V CDR1 and CDR2: SGHRS, YFSETQ. Trimming removed 7 bases from V and 3 bases from J; junction bases left unmatched: 4. In nucleotides, the CDR3 is TGCGCCAGCGCCGGGACTAGCGTCTACAATGAGCAGTTCTTC. Residues: CASAGTSVYNEQFF.

This chain connects TRBV5-1 to TRBJ1-4; 7 nucleotides match TRBD1. V dropped 2 bases and J dropped 8; count of bases not matched to a gene: 6. The CDR3 is 14 amino acids. From germline, CDR1 is SGHRS and CDR2 YFSETQ. The CDR3 DNA reads TGCGCCAGCAGCTTTGGGCAGGGGGAGGAAAAACTGTTTTTT. It translates to CASSFGQGEEKLFF.

The gene calls are TRBV12-5 and TRBJ2-1; no clear D. With 3 bases removed from V and 7 bases from J, the gap between germline ends came to 7 bases. The CDR3 runs to 12 residues. Germline V gene lookup returns CDR1 LGHNT and CDR2 FRNRAP. CDR3 sequence reads: CASGFVRNEQFF. DNA of the CDR3: TGTGCTAGTGGTTTTGTGCGGAATGAGCAGTTCTTC.

This sequence joins TRBV11-3 and TRBJ2-7, with D possibly called TRBD1 or TRBD2 (5 bases each). Trimming shortened V by 0 bases and J by 4 bases, and 13 bases separated the two germline ends. The germline CDR1 and CDR2 sequences are SGHNT and YENEEA. The CDR3 has 15 residues. Here the CDR3 DNA reads TGTGCCAGCAGCTTAGAAAGAGGGGCGCTTTACGAGCAGTACTTC. Translating gives CASSLERGALYEQYF.

The chain employs TRBV7-9 and TRBJ2-6, with D possibly being TRBD1 (5 bases). This CDR3 is 18 amino acids long. Germline-derived CDR1 and CDR2 are SEHNR and FQNEAQ (reference sequence). The ends were cut back, 4 bases at V and 0 bases at J, with 16 bases in the middle. This chain's CDR3 is CASSSGIAMSSGANVLTF. CDR3 DNA: TGTGCCAGCAGCTCAGGGATAGCAATGAGCTCTGGGGCCAACGTCCTGACTTTC.

As regards this clone: Sequence at one end of the junction differs from germline and may be a read error. This chain joins TRBV6-6 and TRBJ1-1; 8 bases line up with TRBD1. Germline CDR1 reads MNHNY; CDR2 reads SVGAGI (reference sequence). This CDR3 has 14 amino acids. The CDR3 region is CASSDPGGEPEAFF. DNA of the CDR3: TGCGCCAGCAGTGACCCAGGGGGCGAACCTGAAGCTTTCTTT.

This rearrangement joins TRBV9 to TRBJ2-7; 15 bases line up with TRBD2. The CDR3 extends over 16 amino acids. In germline, CDR1 is SGDLS, CDR2 YYNGEE. V lost 3 bases, J lost 3 bases, and 4 bases stayed unmatched. The CDR3 nucleotides read TGTGCCAGCAGCGAAGGGGGACTAGCGGGAGGCTACGAGCAGTACTTC. This codes for CASSEGGLAGGYEQYF. The full variable domain, in which reference TRBV9 and TRBJ2-7 provide the parts outside the CDR3, is DSGVTQTPKHLITATGQRVTLRCSPRSGDLSVYWYQQSLDQGLQFLIQYYNGEERAKGNILERFSAQQFPDLHSELNLSSLELGDSALYFCASSEGGLAGGYEQYFGPGTRLTVT.